The next 4 T cell receptor beta chains were all read from a single sample in a study of T cells in Graves' hyperthyroidism and ophthalmopathy. Researchers took RNA transcripts and amplified the TCR beta CDR3 regions from them. The TCR CDR3 was amplified in a first-round RT-PCR using the HTBI primer set. TCRdb called the multiplex PCR reads again in MiXCR, with one record for every CDR3 protein. The sample consists of approximately 400,000 distinct CDR3 sequences, 20% to 25% of them appearing once. Input material: blood. These receptors were taken from a man in his fifties with Graves' hyperthyroidism.

This clonotype was recorded a few times. The chain uses TRBV6-5 and TRBJ1-1; D gene ambiguous. CDR1 and CDR2 (germline): MNHEY, SVGAGI. Trimming removed 2 bases from V and 0 bases from J, with 10 bases in between. This CDR3 has 15 residues. CDR3 in DNA: TGTGCCAGCAGTTACGGCAGACTGATGAACACTGAAGCTTTCTTT. Encoded protein: CASSYGRLMNTEAFF.

Only a few counts were recorded for this clonotype. V is TRBV11-3 and J is TRBJ1-1; D ambiguous. The CDR3 is 11 amino acids. V gave up 1 base and J gave up 11 bases, with 8 bases separating them. From germline, CDR1 is SGHNT and CDR2 YENEEA. CDR3 nucleotide sequence: TGTGCCAGCAGCTTAGGCAGGAGCGCTTTCTTT. Translating gives CASSLGRSAFF.

The gene calls are TRBV5-4 and TRBJ1-1; D remains ambiguous. Per the germline V gene, CDR1 is SGHNT and CDR2 is YYREEE (reference sequence). The CDR3 has 12 residues. Trimming shortened V by 10 bases and J by 1 base, and 11 bases separated the two germline ends. In nucleotides, the CDR3 is TGTGCCGCTGGGGAACGGAACACTGAAGCTTTCTTT. It translates to CAAGERNTEAFF.

The chain uses TRBV20-1 and TRBJ2-3; 10 bases match TRBD2. The CDR3 has 15 amino acids. The V gene end was trimmed by 2 bases and the J gene end by 9 bases; junction bases not matched to a gene: 11. Germline lookup yields CDR1 DFQATT and CDR2 SNEGSKA (reference sequence). The CDR3 nucleotides read TGCAGTGCTAGATGGACTCTAGCGGGAGAAGGGACGCAGTATTTT. Translated, it gives CSARWTLAGEGTQYF.